This T cell receptor beta chain emerged from a study of beta chain features in type 1 diabetes. The isolated RNA, all of it, was reverse transcribed, so expressed TCRB transcripts were what got sequenced. Repertoires were generated with immunoSEQ multiplex PCR, while TCRdb's copy carries only in-frame clones and drops some. The sample includes under 200,000 clones, about 9% of them seen just once. Study outcomes and limitations: Insertion counts at VDJ junctions were lower in type 1 diabetes patients, who also showed more deletions there. TCRB CDR3 length was moderately but significantly reduced in all four CD4+ subsets of Type 1 diabetes patients.

Germline V gene sequence: CDR1 MNHNY, CDR2 SVGAGI (reference sequence). The V end lost 3 bases, the J end lost 3 bases, and 12 bases lay between the germline ends. CDR3 length: 14 amino acids. The sample holds a few counts of this clone. The target antigen is unknown. The rearrangement uses TRBV6-6 and TRBJ2-7; possible D gene TRBD2, 5 bases. The clonotype was recovered from a woman aged 18-35 years with type 1 diabetes. Specimen: central memory CD4+ T cells from blood. The CDR3 DNA reads TGTGCCAGCAGTTATGAGGGTTCGTACTACGAGCAGTACTTC. Translating it yields CASSYEGSYYEQYF.